The 31 T cell receptor beta chains given below trace back to one sample, sequenced in a study of T-cell reconstitution after alpha-beta-depleted transplantation in children. Researchers prepared the TCRbeta library using unique molecular identifiers, the study reports. TCRdb reanalysed the PCR reads using MiXCR and keeps one entry per CDR3 protein. This table holds roughly 120,000 distinct CDR3 sequences, 20% to 25% found once. Sequenced material: PBMCs, mostly from graft donor cells, taken 180 days after TCRalphabeta/CD19-depleted stem cell transplant. Source of these receptors: a male patient aged 2 to 10 who had a stem cell transplant for chronic granulomatous disease, so the T cells may come from the graft donor.

This clonotype has a handful of counts. The chain carries TRBV20-1 and TRBJ2-1; TRBD2 might be the D (6 bases). The CDR3 runs 15 residues. V gave up 3 bases and J gave up 10 bases, with 22 bases separating them. CDR1 and CDR2 from the germline V gene are DFQATT and SNEGSKA (reference sequence). The CDR3 DNA reads TGCAGTGCTAGCCTCGCCGGAATAGCGGTCGGGGAGCAGTTCTTC. It codes for CSASLAGIAVGEQFF.

This clonotype came up many times. The chain carries TRBV19 and TRBJ2-7, with D possibly being TRBD1 (6 bases). CDR1 is LNHDA and CDR2 is SQIVND in the germline V gene (reference sequence). The CDR3 totals 14 residues. Trimming cost V 1 base and J 4 bases, with 11 bases left between them. This CDR3 is CASSIVEGDYEQYF. The CDR3 nucleotides are TGTGCCAGTAGTATAGTAGAGGGGGATTACGAGCAGTACTTC.

This chain's CDR3 is CASRIQGLDTGELFF. DNA for the CDR3: TGTGCCAGCAGAATCCAGGGTCTGGACACCGGGGAGCTGTTTTTT. The chain is built from TRBV12-3 or TRBV12-4 and TRBJ2-2; perhaps TRBD1 as D (5 bases). The CDR3 is 15 residues long. V lost 6 bases to trimming and J lost 3 bases, with 14 bases between them.

This clonotype was observed at least ten times. The rearrangement links TRBV12-3 or TRBV12-4 to TRBJ2-1; 7 bases align to TRBD1. The CDR3 is 15 residues long. Germline trimming cut 7 bases from V and 5 bases from J; bases unmatched to any gene: 11. Written as DNA, the CDR3 is TGTGCCAGCACCTTTCGGACAGGCAACGACAATGAGCAGTTCTTC. Translated, it gives CASTFRTGNDNEQFF.

This clonotype occurred many times. This sequence joins TRBV5-1 and TRBJ2-1, with TRBD2 matching 10 bases. CDR3 length: 18 residues. The germline gives CDR1 SGHRS, CDR2 YFSETQ. Trimming at V came to 2 bases and at J to 0 bases, leaving 8 bases not matched to a gene. CDR3 nucleotide sequence: TGCGCCAGCAGCTTAAGGACTAGCGGAAAGAGCTCCTACAATGAGCAGTTCTTC. Translation gives CASSLRTSGKSSYNEQFF.

This chain links TRBV12-3 or TRBV12-4 with TRBJ1-5, with no clear D. This CDR3 has 17 amino acids. V was shortened by 3 bases and J by 2 bases, with 17 bases between the two germline ends. CDR3 bases: TGTGCCAGCAGTTTTCAGGTTCAGGAATTCGGCAATCAGCCCCAGCATTTT. It encodes CASSFQVQEFGNQPQHF.

This clonotype came up many times. The V call is TRBV28, the J call TRBJ2-4, with TRBD1 identical over 10 bases. Germline CDR1 MDHEN, CDR2 SYDVKM. After removal of 3 bases from V and 3 bases from J, the junction contained 5 bases not matched to a gene. This CDR3 has 16 residues. CDR3 protein: CASSFGGTGVKNIQYF. The CDR3, as DNA: TGTGCCAGCAGTTTTGGTGGGACAGGGGTCAAAAACATTCAGTACTTC.

This clonotype was counted many times. V is TRBV12-3 or TRBV12-4 and J is TRBJ2-1; 10 nucleotides agree with TRBD2. V lost 4 bases to trimming and J lost 6 bases; unmatched junction nucleotides: 6. CDR3 length: 15 residues. The CDR3 protein is CASSYTSGIGNEQFF. The CDR3 DNA reads TGTGCCAGCAGTTATACTAGCGGGATAGGCAATGAGCAGTTCTTC.

The chain couples TRBV12-3 or TRBV12-4 to TRBJ2-7; TRBD2 matches at 7 bases. J was trimmed by 0 bases and V by 7 bases; bases with no gene match: 3. The CDR3 sequence is 13 residues long. CDR3 DNA sequence: TGTGCCAGCACCCCGGGAGGCTCCTACGAGCAGTACTTC. Its protein product is CASTPGGSYEQYF.

The chain joins TRBV4-2 to TRBJ1-1, with D maybe TRBD1 (5 bases). This CDR3 has 16 residues. V gave up 0 bases and J gave up 5 bases, with 16 bases separating them. Germline CDR1 is LGHNA and CDR2 is YNFKEQ. The CDR3: CASSQDRAGSRTEAFF. Here the CDR3 DNA reads TGTGCCAGCAGCCAAGATAGGGCAGGGAGTAGGACTGAAGCTTTCTTT.

By proportion, this clonotype is medium-sized (0.01 to 0.1%). This rearrangement joins TRBV6-5 to TRBJ2-7, with TRBD1 matching 7 bases. This CDR3 has 12 amino acids. Germline CDR1 is MNHEY and CDR2 is SVGAGI. Trimming at V came to 4 bases and at J to 4 bases, leaving 1 base not matched to a gene. The DNA of the CDR3 is TGTGCCAGCAGTTCACAGGGGTACGAGCAGTACTTC. It is translated as CASSSQGYEQYF.

In this sample, this clonotype turned up a few times. The chain is built from TRBV29-1 and TRBJ2-7; 7 positions agree with TRBD1. The ends lost 4 bases at V and 4 bases at J; junction bases unmatched: 7. Per the germline V gene, CDR1 is SQVTM and CDR2 is ANQGSEA. This CDR3 has 13 residues. The CDR3 DNA reads as TGCAGCGTTGCAGACAGGGCAAGGTACGAGCAGTACTTC. Amino acid sequence: CSVADRARYEQYF.

This clonotype was recorded a few times. V and J are TRBV12-3 or TRBV12-4 and TRBJ2-7; 10 bases agree with TRBD2. V shed 5 bases and J 7 bases; nucleotides not matched to a gene: 5. This CDR3 comprises 13 residues. This chain's CDR3 is CASSLKREGEQYF. CDR3 DNA: TGTGCCAGCAGTCTAAAGCGGGAGGGAGAGCAGTACTTC.

This clonotype was counted many times. The chain links TRBV20-1 to TRBJ2-1, with D perhaps TRBD2 (6 bases). Looked up from germline, CDR1 is DFQATT and CDR2 is SNEGSKA (reference sequence). Trimming pared 3 bases from V and 6 bases from J, leaving 18 bases between. This CDR3 has 15 residues. CDR3 sequence: CSARSLAEGLNEQFF. CDR3 bases: TGCAGTGCTAGGTCATTAGCGGAAGGTCTCAATGAGCAGTTCTTC.

The CDR3 reads CASGVFLAGGPHNEQFF. Written as DNA, the CDR3 is TGTGCCAGCGGAGTTTTTCTAGCGGGAGGGCCCCACAATGAGCAGTTCTTC. The chain carries TRBV28 and TRBJ2-1, with TRBD2 matching over 12 bases. CDR1 is MDHEN and CDR2 is SYDVKM in the germline V gene. There are 17 residues in the CDR3. After removal of 8 bases from V and 5 bases from J, the junction contained 13 bases not matched to a gene.

The V gene is TRBV21-1, the J gene TRBJ2-7; the D segment call TRBD1 is taken from the table without a DNA check. TRBV21-1 is a pseudogene segment. This CDR3 region has 12 residues. CDR3 bases: TGTGCCAGACGCCAGGGGAAGTACGAGCAGTACTTC. Translating gives CARRQGKYEQYF.

This clonotype was recorded at least ten times. This chain joins TRBV20-1 and TRBJ2-1; weak D call: TRBD2 (6 bases). The CDR3 extends over 15 amino acids. Germline CDR1 and CDR2: DFQATT and SNEGSKA (reference sequence). V gave up 1 base and J gave up 7 bases, with 17 bases separating them. The CDR3 loop reads CSARGGGVFVNEQFF. The CDR3 DNA reads as TGCAGTGCTAGAGGTGGAGGGGTGTTTGTTAATGAGCAGTTCTTC.

There are many counts of this clonotype. The genes are TRBV20-1 and TRBJ2-5; 15 bases are shared with TRBD2. Looked up from germline, CDR1 is DFQATT and CDR2 is SNEGSKA (reference sequence). The CDR3 spans 16 residues. Trimming at V came to 2 bases and at J to 5 bases, leaving 6 bases not matched to a gene. The CDR3 DNA is TGCAGTGCTAGACGAGGACTAGCGGGAGGGTGGGAGACCCAGTACTTC. Its protein product is CSARRGLAGGWETQYF.

This clonotype was counted ten times or more. The chain has TRBV20-1 and TRBJ1-2; 8 bases match TRBD1. The CDR3 has 15 residues. The germline CDR1 and CDR2 sequences are DFQATT and SNEGSKA (reference sequence). V trimming: 4 bases; J trimming: 2 bases; junction bases outside the gene matches: 9. CDR3 in amino acids: CSATRRDRFNYGYTF. DNA of the CDR3: TGCAGTGCTACCCGGCGGGACAGGTTCAACTATGGCTACACCTTC.

This clonotype has more than one count but fewer than ten. This chain links TRBV29-1 with TRBJ2-2; 8 nucleotides align to TRBD2. The CDR3 sequence is 13 residues long. The germline CDR1 and CDR2 sequences are SQVTM and ANQGSEA. Trimming at V came to 4 bases and at J to 3 bases, leaving 1 base not matched to a gene. The CDR3 region has the DNA TGCAGCGTTGGCGGGAGGTACACCGGGGAGCTGTTTTTT. This sequence encodes CSVGGRYTGELFF.

The J gene is TRBJ2-7, the V gene TRBV5-1; TRBD1 might be the D (5 bases). The V end was cut by 5 bases, the J end by 4 bases, with 25 bases between. Germline V CDR1 and CDR2: SGHRS, YFSETQ. This CDR3 spans 17 amino acids. DNA for the CDR3: TGCGCCAGCAGTCCCAGGAAGCCAGGGCAGAGGAAGTACGAGCAGTACTTC. Translating it yields CASSPRKPGQRKYEQYF.

The CDR3 sequence is CASRRAYDQYF. CDR3 nucleotide sequence: TGTGCCAGCAGGAGGGCGTATGACCAGTACTTC. The J gene is TRBJ2-7, the V gene TRBV6-5, with D tentatively TRBD2 (5 bases). Trimming removed 6 bases at V and 10 bases at J, with 13 bases between. Per germline, CDR1 MNHEY and CDR2 SVGAGI. The CDR3 runs to 11 residues.

This clonotype occurred many times. The chain carries TRBV20-1 and TRBJ2-7; possible D gene TRBD2, 5 bases. The germline V gene has CDR1 DFQATT and CDR2 SNEGSKA (reference sequence). V was shortened by 3 bases and J by 4 bases, with 13 bases between the two germline ends. This CDR3 comprises 13 residues. The CDR3 sequence: CSASGVTWYEQYF. The CDR3 nucleotides are TGCAGTGCTAGCGGGGTCACCTGGTACGAGCAGTACTTC.

This clonotype was counted many times. V is TRBV12-3 or TRBV12-4 and J is TRBJ2-7, with D unresolved. Deletions cut 5 bases from V and 4 bases from J, with 6 bases between. The CDR3 is made up of 11 amino acids. In nucleotides, the CDR3 is TGTGCCAGCAGTGTGGGATACGAGCAGTACTTC. Its translation: CASSVGYEQYF.

The rearrangement joins TRBV29-1 to TRBJ2-2; TRBD1 matches at 7 bases. This CDR3 contains 16 residues. The J segment lost 4 bases and the V segment lost 6 bases, leaving 14 bases of the junction unmatched. Germline V lookup: CDR1 SQVTM, CDR2 ANQGSEA. CDR3 in amino acids: CSVLGFGDRFTGELFF. CDR3 nucleotides: TGCAGCGTCCTTGGGTTCGGGGACAGATTCACCGGGGAGCTGTTTTTT.

This clonotype was found many times. This chain uses TRBV12-3 or TRBV12-4 with TRBJ2-1; 10 nucleotides align to TRBD2. CDR3 length: 20 residues. Germline trimming cut 5 bases from V and 0 bases from J; bases unmatched to any gene: 16. Here the CDR3 DNA reads TGTGCCAGCAGTCCCCGTGGAGGGCTAGCGGGAGAGAGCTCCTACAATGAGCAGTTCTTC. Encoded protein: CASSPRGGLAGESSYNEQFF.

This clonotype was counted many times. This chain links TRBV7-9 with TRBJ2-1; D gene unclear. The CDR3 runs 15 residues. CDR1 is SEHNR, CDR2 FQNEAQ, per germline (reference sequence). V lost 1 base and J lost 0, with 7 bases in between. CDR3 loop: CASSLEWSSYNEQFF. The CDR3 coding sequence is TGTGCCAGCAGCTTAGAATGGAGCTCCTACAATGAGCAGTTCTTC.

This clonotype has at least ten counts. The chain combines TRBV20-1 with TRBJ2-7, with 7 nucleotides matching TRBD1. Trimming removed 6 bases from V and 2 bases from J; junction bases left unmatched: 10. The CDR3 extends over 14 amino acids. CDR1 is DFQATT, CDR2 SNEGSKA, per germline (reference sequence). CDR3 residues: CSATPGQRPYEQYF. CDR3 sequence (DNA): TGCAGTGCAACTCCGGGACAGAGACCCTACGAGCAGTACTTC.

This clonotype was observed a handful of times. The J gene is TRBJ2-1, the V gene TRBV12-3 or TRBV12-4, with 10 bases that match TRBD1. The V segment lost 6 bases and the J segment 7 bases; nucleotides outside the gene matches: 9. The CDR3 runs 15 residues. In DNA, the CDR3 is TGTGCCAGCAGCATTCCGGGACAGGGGAGAAATGAGCAGTTCTTC. This translates into CASSIPGQGRNEQFF.

The V call is TRBV12-3 or TRBV12-4, the J call TRBJ1-5, with no clear D. CDR3 size: 13 residues. Trimming took off 2 bases at V and 6 bases at J, with 8 bases between the two ends. The CDR3 region is CASSLKGFQPQHF. For the CDR3, the DNA is TGTGCCAGCAGTTTAAAAGGGTTTCAGCCCCAGCATTTT.

J is TRBJ2-3 and V is TRBV11-2, with 15 bases matching TRBD2. The CDR3 is made up of 20 amino acids. Germline V gives CDR1 SGHAT, CDR2 FQNNGV. The trim removed 3 bases at V and 2 bases at J, leaving 12 bases unmatched. The CDR3: CASSFEGGLAGGSFTDTQYF. For the CDR3, the DNA is TGTGCCAGCAGCTTCGAGGGGGGACTAGCGGGAGGAAGTTTCACAGATACGCAGTATTTT.